Presented here are 25 T cell receptor beta chains from one specimen sequenced in a study of T cells in Graves' hyperthyroidism and ophthalmopathy. TCR beta CDR3 sequences were amplified from RNA transcripts. A set of HTBI primers served as the primers for a first-round RT-PCR of the TCR CDR3. MiXCR, run by TCRdb on the multiplex PCR reads, gives a single entry per CDR3 protein. The table has about 570,000 distinct CDR3 sequences, 46% seen once. The sequencing input was peripheral blood or thyroid tissue (not recorded which). The receptors were gathered from an adult woman with Graves' disease, either hyperthyroidism or ophthalmopathy (not recorded which).

In this sample, this clonotype turned up many times. The chain links TRBV29-1 to TRBJ1-4, with D possibly matching TRBD1 (5 bases). Germline V lookup: CDR1 SQVTM, CDR2 ANQGSEA. Trimming cost V 8 bases and J 4 bases, with 14 bases left between them. This CDR3 has 13 residues. CDR3 protein: CSTGTWGNEKLFF. The CDR3 nucleotides read TGCAGCACGGGGACGTGGGGTAATGAAAAACTGTTTTTT.

Many counts were recorded for this clonotype. This chain joins TRBV12-3 or TRBV12-4 and TRBJ2-7, with 8 nucleotides matching TRBD2. After removal of 5 bases from V and 2 bases from J, the junction contained 8 bases not matched to a gene. The CDR3 extends over 15 amino acids. DNA of the CDR3: TGTGCCAGCAGTCGAGAGCGGGAGCCGACCTACGAGCAGTACTTC. It translates to CASSREREPTYEQYF.

This clonotype was seen many times. The chain joins TRBV6-2 or TRBV6-3 to TRBJ2-7; tentatively, D is TRBD1 or TRBD2 (5 bases each). Trimming cost V 0 bases and J 0 bases, with 9 bases left between them. CDR1 and CDR2 from the germline V gene are MNHEY and SVGEGT. The CDR3 is 15 residues long. CDR3 loop: CASSYSGESSYEQYF. CDR3 in DNA: TGTGCCAGCAGTTACTCGGGGGAGAGCTCCTACGAGCAGTACTTC.

Many counts were recorded for this clonotype. This CDR3 is CASSEHMNTEAFF. In nucleotides, the CDR3 is TGTGCCAGCAGCGAACATATGAACACTGAAGCTTTCTTT. The V and J genes are TRBV7-2 and TRBJ1-1, with D unresolved. Germline CDR1 and CDR2: SGHTA and FQGNSA. The ends were cut back, 5 bases at V and 0 bases at J, with 7 bases in the middle. The CDR3 extends over 13 amino acids. The entire variable domain, with the rest obtained from reference TRBV7-2 and TRBJ1-1, is as follows: GAGVSQSPSNKVTEKGKDVELRCDPISGHTALYWYRQSLGQGLEFLIYFQGNSAPDKSGLPSDRFSAERTGGSVSTLTIQRTQQEDSAVYLCASSEHMNTEAFFGQGTRLTVV.

The chain carries TRBV28 and TRBJ2-2; D might be TRBD2 (5 bases). Between the trimmed V and J ends, which lost 5 bases and 2 bases, there was a span of 12 bases. CDR3 length equals 15 residues. Germline loops: CDR1 MDHEN, CDR2 SYDVKM. The CDR3 here is CASSPLDYNTGELFF. Here the CDR3 DNA reads TGTGCCAGCAGTCCCCTAGACTATAACACCGGGGAGCTGTTTTTT.

This clonotype was detected ten times or more. This chain uses TRBV6-5 with TRBJ1-2, with D uncertain. V was pared by 0 bases and J by 4 bases, with 3 bases between. Germline CDR1 and CDR2: MNHEY and SVGAGI. This CDR3 spans 12 amino acids. The CDR3 loop is CASSYSGYGYTF. CDR3 bases: TGTGCCAGCAGTTACTCTGGCTATGGCTACACCTTC.

This clonotype was recorded at least ten times. This chain's CDR3 is CASTKSGRTYEQYF. CDR3 sequence (DNA): TGTGCCAGCACCAAAAGCGGGAGAACCTACGAGCAGTACTTC. This chain uses TRBV5-6 with TRBJ2-7, with 8 bases that match TRBD2. This CDR3 region has 14 residues. The junction had 7 bases not matched to a gene; V was cut back by 6 bases and J by 2 bases. Germline CDR1 and CDR2: SGHDT and YYEEEE.

V usage is TRBV24-1 and J usage is TRBJ2-5, with 8 nucleotides matching TRBD2. With 9 bases clipped from V and 2 bases from J, the junction kept 10 bases outside the gene matches. Germline V gene sequence: CDR1 KGHDR, CDR2 SFDVKD. This CDR3 is built from 15 residues. The CDR3 reads CATEGSGRGQETQYF. The CDR3 region has the DNA TGTGCCACCGAGGGAAGCGGGAGAGGGCAAGAGACCCAGTACTTC.

In this sample, this clonotype turned up a few times. V is TRBV28 and J is TRBJ2-2, with 10 positions matching TRBD2. Trimming removed 5 bases from V and 4 bases from J; junction bases left unmatched: 7. Germline V gene sequence: CDR1 MDHEN, CDR2 SYDVKM. The CDR3 has 16 residues. Written as DNA, the CDR3 is TGTGCCAGCAGTCCATCTAGCGGGAGTGGCACCGGGGAGCTGTTTTTT. This gives the protein CASSPSSGSGTGELFF.

The chain carries TRBV10-3 and TRBJ1-5; possible D gene TRBD1, 5 bases. Germline CDR1 is ENHRY and CDR2 is SYGVKD. The CDR3 is 14 residues long. The ends were cut back, 10 bases at V and 2 bases at J, with 15 bases in the middle. Here the CDR3 DNA reads TGTGCCACCACAGGCGGGTTGGGCAATCAGCCCCAGCATTTT. It encodes CATTGGLGNQPQHF.

The chain couples TRBV2 to TRBJ1-6; 10 nucleotides line up with TRBD1. Germline CDR1 reads SNHLY; CDR2 reads FYNNEI. V shed 6 bases, J shed 4 bases, and the junction held 9 bases outside the gene matches. This CDR3 contains 17 residues. DNA of the CDR3: TGTGCCAGCAGGTCCGTTCGGGACAGGGGTTATAATTCACCCCTCCACTTT. Amino acid sequence: CASRSVRDRGYNSPLHF.

This clonotype was observed a single time. The gene calls are TRBV10-3 and TRBJ2-7; the match to TRBD1 covers 7 bases. Trimming removed 4 bases from V and 3 bases from J; junction bases left unmatched: 6. Germline values: CDR1 ENHRY, CDR2 SYGVKD. The CDR3 loop spans 14 amino acids. The CDR3 spells CAISADRDLYEQYF. Written as DNA, the CDR3 is TGTGCCATCAGTGCAGACAGGGACCTCTACGAGCAGTACTTC.

This clonotype was picked up many times. The gene calls are TRBV10-3 and TRBJ1-5; no firm D call. The CDR3 covers 13 residues. Trimming shortened V by 2 bases and J by 3 bases, and 5 bases separated the two germline ends. Germline V gene lookup returns CDR1 ENHRY and CDR2 SYGVKD. The CDR3, as DNA: TGTGCCATCAGTGAGGGCATCAATCAGCCCCAGCATTTT. Translated: CAISEGINQPQHF.

Many counts were recorded for this clonotype. J is TRBJ1-6 and V is TRBV20-1, with a possible D match to TRBD1 (5 bases). This CDR3 region has 14 residues. From germline, CDR1 is DFQATT and CDR2 SNEGSKA (reference sequence). Trimming took 3 bases from V and 6 from J, leaving 12 bases between them. The CDR3 protein is CSASAGGVNSPLHF. CDR3 coding DNA: TGCAGTGCTAGTGCCGGGGGGGTTAATTCACCCCTCCACTTT.

This rearrangement joins TRBV20-1 to TRBJ2-3; D is unresolved. Trimming left V 5 bases short and J 1 base short, with 4 bases between. The CDR3 covers 11 residues. Germline V gene lookup returns CDR1 DFQATT and CDR2 SNEGSKA (reference sequence). CDR3 DNA sequence: TGCAGTGCTGCGGGCACAGATACGCAGTATTTT. Its protein product is CSAAGTDTQYF.

This clonotype was counted only a few times. The chain has TRBV29-1 and TRBJ2-7, with D unclear. The germline V gene has CDR1 SQVTM and CDR2 ANQGSEA. The CDR3 has 13 amino acids. V dropped 1 base and J dropped 5 bases, with 12 bases sitting between them. The CDR3 protein is CSVEGRTSNEQYF. The CDR3 DNA sequence: TGCAGCGTTGAAGGAAGGACGTCCAACGAGCAGTACTTC.

In this sample, this clonotype turned up many times. The chain couples TRBV7-8 to TRBJ1-2; 8 bases are a match to TRBD1. CDR1 and CDR2 (germline): SGHVS, FQNEAQ. The J segment lost 4 bases and the V segment lost 6 bases, leaving 7 bases of the junction unmatched. This CDR3 has 14 amino acids. CDR3 sequence reads: CASRADRVGYGYTF. CDR3 DNA: TGTGCCAGCAGGGCGGACAGGGTCGGCTATGGCTACACCTTC.

J is TRBJ1-1 and V is TRBV7-9; D uncertain. V lost 6 bases to trimming and J lost 6 bases, with 8 bases between them. Germline V gene lookup returns CDR1 SEHNR and CDR2 FQNEAQ (reference sequence). This CDR3 is 11 amino acids long. The CDR3: CASRYPAEAFF. CDR3 nucleotides: TGTGCCAGCAGGTACCCAGCTGAAGCTTTCTTT.

For this clonotype: Here the CDR3 omits its conserved ending phenylalanine or tryptophan, so a read error is the likely source. The chain links TRBV9 to TRBJ2-7, with D tentatively TRBD2 (6 bases). The V end was cut by 4 bases, the J end by 1 base, with 12 bases between. The CDR3 is 14 residues long. Per germline, CDR1 SGDLS and CDR2 YYNGEE. The CDR3 nucleotides read TGTGCCAGCAGCATGACTAGTTATTCCTACGAGCAGTACCTC. The encoded protein is CASSMTSYSYEQYL.

The chain combines TRBV10-3 with TRBJ2-7; TRBD2 is a possible D gene (6 bases). Trimming stripped 0 bases from V and 3 bases from J, with 18 bases between. The CDR3 covers 17 residues. The germline CDR1 and CDR2 sequences are ENHRY and SYGVKD. CDR3 sequence (DNA): TGTGCCATCAGTGAGTCGGGACGGGAGATGGGCTACTACGAGCAGTACTTC. It encodes CAISESGREMGYYEQYF.

With regard to this clonotype: One end of the junction does not line up with germline, which may come from a read error. The chain carries TRBV7-9 and TRBJ2-7; tentative D call: TRBD1 (7 bases). This CDR3 is 14 amino acids long. CDR1 is SEHNR, CDR2 FQNEAQ, per germline (reference sequence). The CDR3, as DNA: TGTGCCAGCAGTCCTACAGGGGATCGCGGGGAGCTGTACTTC. Translated: CASSPTGDRGELYF.

This clonotype was recorded many times. V gene TRBV19 combines with J gene TRBJ2-7; 9 nucleotides match TRBD1. The CDR3 covers 17 residues. J gave up 3 bases and V 3 bases, and 12 bases lay outside the gene matches. The germline V gene encodes CDR1 LNHDA and CDR2 SQIVND (reference sequence). The CDR3 reads CASSISTGTGINYEQYF. CDR3 nucleotides: TGTGCCAGTAGTATCTCGACCGGGACAGGGATAAACTACGAGCAGTACTTC.

The J gene is TRBJ2-7, the V gene TRBV3-1; 7 nucleotides align to TRBD2. This CDR3 contains 15 residues. CDR1 is LGHDT, CDR2 YNNKEL, per germline (reference sequence). V gave up 1 base and J gave up 2 bases; unmatched junction bases: 5. This CDR3 is CASSQGTTSTYEQYF. CDR3 DNA: TGTGCCAGCAGCCAAGGAACGACTAGCACCTACGAGCAGTACTTC.

This clonotype was observed at least ten times. CDR3 nucleotides: TGTGCCATCAGTAGACCGGACAGCCACACTGAAGCTTTCTTT. This encodes CAISRPDSHTEAFF. The rearrangement uses TRBV10-3 and TRBJ1-1, with D perhaps matching TRBD1 (6 bases). CDR1 ENHRY and CDR2 SYGVKD come from the germline V gene. Trimming pared 5 bases from V and 3 bases from J, leaving 13 bases between. This CDR3 region has 14 residues.

In this sample, this clonotype turned up many times. This chain joins TRBV7-2 and TRBJ1-5; 9 nucleotides agree with TRBD1. Germline loops: CDR1 SGHTA, CDR2 FQGNSA. V gave up 5 bases and J gave up 6 bases; unmatched junction bases: 2. There are 13 residues in the CDR3. The CDR3 here is CASSADRGQPQHF. DNA for the CDR3: TGTGCCAGCAGCGCGGACAGGGGTCAGCCCCAGCATTTT.